This T cell receptor (beta chain) was captured by sequencing in a study of blood T cells in healthy people across ages. Study results and limitations: Greater diversity and more naive CD4+ cells were seen in long-lived donors than in aged donors.

The CDR3 covers 15 residues. Trimming took 3 bases from V and 4 from J, leaving 14 bases between them. Germline loops: CDR1 SGDLS, CDR2 YYNGEE. Concerning this clonotype itself: Its antigen is unidentified.

Sample donors were healthy Caucasian individuals that came from Russia, aged roughly 6 to 95. The authors ran a second PCR of about 7 to 11 cycles using a sample-barcoded 5' primer and a J-beta primer mix. With 12 random nucleotides, a template-switch adaptor tagged each individual cDNA molecule. TCRdb re-analysed the 5' RACE reads in MiXCR, keeping a single row per CDR3 protein. The sample shows about 320,000 distinct CDR3 sequences, roughly 29% of them seen only once. The sample was blood. The TCR originated in a woman in her seventies in good health. This chain joins TRBV9 and TRBJ2-1, with a tentative D call TRBD1 (6 bases). The CDR3 reads CASSAGEGTYNEQFF. The CDR3 DNA reads TGTGCCAGCAGCGCAGGGGAAGGCACTTACAATGAGCAGTTCTTC.